Sequencing of this T cell receptor beta chain was carried out in a study of shared clonotypes between healthy human individuals. V lost 4 bases and J 3 bases, leaving 8 bases between the germline ends. Germline V gene data show CDR1 as SGHDT and CDR2 as YYEEEE. This CDR3 contains 12 residues. The table came from immunoSEQ multiplex PCR; TCRdb's copy has only in-frame clones and leaves some out. The sample includes millions of clones, 85% to 95% seen only once; the top ten take around 1.1%. Naive CD8 cells were CD45RO-negative, positively selected for CCR7, excluding terminally differentiated effector memory CD45RA+ cells.

V gene TRBV5-6 combines with J gene TRBJ2-7; D might be TRBD1 (6 bases). This sequence originates from a man between 18 and 29 years old in good health. The sequenced sample was naive CD8+ T cells sorted from blood. CDR3 loop: CASSVGHYEQYF. DNA of the CDR3: TGTGCCAGCAGCGTGGGACACTACGAGCAGTACTTC.